These T cell receptor beta chains were read from a single sample in a study of T cell changes during pregnancy in multiple sclerosis. The repertoire was sequenced with immunoSEQ multiplex PCR; TCRdb's copy has only in-frame clones and lacks some. The repertoire consists of 39,000 or so clones, with nearly 95% occurring once and the leading ten covering 0.37%. The specimen comprised CD4+ T cells from peripheral blood mononuclear cells, sampled after pregnancy. All receptors derive from a female donor in good health, enrolled as a control in a pregnancy study. CDR3s include the opening cysteine and the closing phenylalanine or tryptophan. Fields, in order: CDR3 length, clone size, D gene, J gene, V gene, CDR3 DNA, CDR3 protein. A D gene is named only where the DNA matches it firmly. Expanded clones get a size class; other rows say once, few or many, or leave the size out.

len: 13; abundance: -; d_gene: -; j_gene: TRBJ2-7; v_gene: TRBV6-6; CDR3nt: TGTGCCAGCAGTTACCTAGAGGGCTACGAGCAGTACTTC; CDR3aa: CASSYLEGYEQYF
len: 16; abundance: -; d_gene: -; j_gene: TRBJ2-7; v_gene: TRBV11-2; CDR3nt: TGTGCCAGCAGCTCGGACACCCGTTCGCCCACCGACGAGCAGTACTTC; CDR3aa: CASSSDTRSPTDEQYF
len: 13; abundance: -; d_gene: TRBD1; j_gene: TRBJ1-5; v_gene: TRBV10-3; CDR3nt: TGTGCCACCCGACAGGGAATCAATCAGCCCCAGCATTTT; CDR3aa: CATRQGINQPQHF
len: 14; abundance: -; d_gene: -; j_gene: TRBJ1-1; v_gene: TRBV7-9; CDR3nt: TGTGCCAGCAGCTCCGCCGAGAGGAGGACTGAAGCTTTCTTT; CDR3aa: CASSSAERRTEAFF
len: 15; abundance: once; d_gene: -; j_gene: TRBJ2-3; v_gene: TRBV6-5; CDR3nt: TGTGCCAGCAGACAGCCGGGGGTAGGGGCTTACTCGCAGTATTTT; CDR3aa: CASRQPGVGAYSQYF
len: 15; abundance: -; d_gene: TRBD2; j_gene: TRBJ2-1; v_gene: TRBV6-1; CDR3nt: TGTGCCAGCAGGAATCTAGCGGGAGTTTCGAATGAGCAGTTCTTC; CDR3aa: CASRNLAGVSNEQFF
len: 14; abundance: -; d_gene: TRBD1; j_gene: TRBJ2-5; v_gene: TRBV5-1; CDR3nt: TGCGCCAGCAGCTTGTCACAGGGGGGAGAGACCCAGTACTTC; CDR3aa: CASSLSQGGETQYF
len: 14; abundance: -; d_gene: TRBD1; j_gene: TRBJ1-4; v_gene: TRBV11-2; CDR3nt: TGTGCCAGCAGCTCAGGACAGGGACATGAAAAACTGTTTTTT; CDR3aa: CASSSGQGHEKLFF
len: 15; abundance: -; d_gene: -; j_gene: TRBJ2-5; v_gene: TRBV5-6; CDR3nt: TGTGCCAGCAGCTTGGGACAGGCCCTCCAAGAGACCCAGTACTTC; CDR3aa: CASSLGQALQETQYF
len: 12; abundance: -; d_gene: -; j_gene: TRBJ1-2; v_gene: TRBV30; CDR3nt: TGTGCCTGGAGTGTAACCCCTAATGGCTACACCTTC; CDR3aa: CAWSVTPNGYTF
len: 14; abundance: -; d_gene: -; j_gene: TRBJ2-2; v_gene: TRBV7-2; CDR3nt: TGTGCCAGCAGTATTAGCGGGAACACCGGGGAGCTGTTTTTT; CDR3aa: CASSISGNTGELFF
len: 14; abundance: -; d_gene: TRBD1; j_gene: TRBJ1-2; v_gene: TRBV10-2; CDR3nt: TGCGCCAGCAGTGAGACGACAGGGTACTATGGCTACACCTTC; CDR3aa: CASSETTGYYGYTF
len: 14; abundance: -; d_gene: -; j_gene: TRBJ2-7; v_gene: TRBV30; CDR3nt: TGTGCCTGGAGTGTAGCGGGTGGGGCCTACGAGCAGTACTTC; CDR3aa: CAWSVAGGAYEQYF
len: 15; abundance: -; d_gene: TRBD2; j_gene: TRBJ2-1; v_gene: TRBV5-6; CDR3nt: TGTGCCAGCAGCCAACTAGCGGGATTTGTCCATGAGCAGTTCTTC; CDR3aa: CASSQLAGFVHEQFF
len: 14; abundance: -; d_gene: -; j_gene: TRBJ2-3; v_gene: TRBV6-5; CDR3nt: TGTGCCAGCAGTTTAAGACTAGTAACAGATACGCAGTATTTT; CDR3aa: CASSLRLVTDTQYF
len: 14; abundance: -; d_gene: TRBD1; j_gene: TRBJ1-2; v_gene: TRBV5-6; CDR3nt: TGTGCCAGCATCCAGTACGACAGGGCGGACGGCTACACCTTC; CDR3aa: CASIQYDRADGYTF
len: 14; abundance: once; d_gene: -; j_gene: TRBJ2-7; v_gene: TRBV11-3; CDR3nt: TGTGCCAGCAGCTGGGCGGGGGCCTCCTACGAGCAGTACTTC; CDR3aa: CASSWAGASYEQYF
len: 15; abundance: -; d_gene: TRBD1; j_gene: TRBJ1-4; v_gene: TRBV18; CDR3nt: TGTGCCAGCTCACCCCGACAGGGAGAGGGTGAAAAACTGTTTTTT; CDR3aa: CASSPRQGEGEKLFF
len: 13; abundance: once; d_gene: TRBD2; j_gene: TRBJ2-3; v_gene: TRBV29-1; CDR3nt: TGCAGCGTGACTAGCGGGGGGGAGGGTACGCAGTATTTT; CDR3aa: CSVTSGGEGTQYF
len: 15; abundance: once; d_gene: TRBD2; j_gene: TRBJ2-2; v_gene: TRBV19; CDR3nt: TGTGCCAGTAGCAGACTAGCGGTGAACACCGGGGAGCTGTTTTTT; CDR3aa: CASSRLAVNTGELFF
len: 12; abundance: -; d_gene: TRBD1; j_gene: TRBJ1-1; v_gene: TRBV29-1; CDR3nt: TGCAGCGTTGCAGGGGGCAGGACTGAAGCTTTCTTT; CDR3aa: CSVAGGRTEAFF
len: 15; abundance: -; d_gene: TRBD1; j_gene: TRBJ2-7; v_gene: TRBV6-5; CDR3nt: TGTGCCAGCAGTTACTCGAGGCAGGGGGTGTACGAGCAGTACTTC; CDR3aa: CASSYSRQGVYEQYF